The present T cell receptor (beta chain) was sequenced within a study of OX40 agonist ivuxolimab in advanced cancers. Study-wide background: A history of anti-PD-1, anti-PD-L1 or anti-CTLA-4 therapy was acceptable, and 30% to 45% had some. Partial responses were observed in three patients, of whom one had hepatocellular carcinoma and two had cutaneous melanoma.

Study-wide findings and caveats: Expanded clones belonging to CD8+ T cells outnumbered, on average, those of CD4+.

Sampling times: baseline, cycle 4 day 1, cycle 7 day 1. This clone was counted once. The antigen remains undetermined. The length of the CDR3 is 12 residues. With 5 bases removed from V and 5 bases from J, the gap between germline ends came to 9 bases. The germline CDR1 and CDR2 sequences are MDHEN and SYDVKM. Libraries were prepared by immunoSEQ multiplex PCR; TCRdb keeps only in-frame clonotypes and omits some of them. The sample yields tens of thousands of clones, 80% seen once. The clonotype comes from an adult with an advanced solid tumor such as melanoma, head and neck, liver or kidney cancer. The gene calls are TRBV28 and TRBJ1-2; D may be TRBD1 (5 bases). The sequenced sample was CD4+ or CD8+ T cells sorted from blood, obtained in a trial of the OX40 agonist ivuxolimab. The CDR3 loop reads CASSIGGYGYTF. For the CDR3, the DNA is TGTGCCAGCAGTATCGGGGGGTATGGCTACACCTTC.